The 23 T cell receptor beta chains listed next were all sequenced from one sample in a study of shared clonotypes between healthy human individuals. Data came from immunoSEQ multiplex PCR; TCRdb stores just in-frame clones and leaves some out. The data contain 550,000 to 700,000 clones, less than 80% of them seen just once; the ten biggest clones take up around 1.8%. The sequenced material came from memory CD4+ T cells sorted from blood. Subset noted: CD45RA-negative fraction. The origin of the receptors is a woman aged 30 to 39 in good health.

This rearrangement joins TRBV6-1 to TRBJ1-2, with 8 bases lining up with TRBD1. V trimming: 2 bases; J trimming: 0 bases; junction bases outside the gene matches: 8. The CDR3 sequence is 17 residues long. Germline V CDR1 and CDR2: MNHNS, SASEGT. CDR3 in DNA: TGTGCCAGCAGTGAAAAGGACAGGGTCCCTTCTAACTATGGCTACACCTTC. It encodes CASSEKDRVPSNYGYTF.

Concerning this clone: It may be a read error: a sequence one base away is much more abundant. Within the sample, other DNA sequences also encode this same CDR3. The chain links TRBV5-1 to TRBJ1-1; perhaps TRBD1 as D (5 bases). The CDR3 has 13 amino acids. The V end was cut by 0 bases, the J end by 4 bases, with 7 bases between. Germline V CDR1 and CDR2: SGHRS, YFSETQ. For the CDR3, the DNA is TGCGCCAGCAGCTTGGAAGGGACCACTGAAGCTTTCTTT. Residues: CASSLEGTTEAFF.

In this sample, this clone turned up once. As DNA, the CDR3 is TGTGCCAGCAGCTTAATCGGCGGGATGGGCACAGATACGCAGTATTTT. Translated, it gives CASSLIGGMGTDTQYF. The V gene is TRBV7-3, the J gene TRBJ2-3, with a possible D match to TRBD2 (6 bases). Germline V gives CDR1 SGHTA, CDR2 FQGTGA. V was clipped by 1 base and J by 1 base, with 12 bases between them. This CDR3 comprises 16 residues.

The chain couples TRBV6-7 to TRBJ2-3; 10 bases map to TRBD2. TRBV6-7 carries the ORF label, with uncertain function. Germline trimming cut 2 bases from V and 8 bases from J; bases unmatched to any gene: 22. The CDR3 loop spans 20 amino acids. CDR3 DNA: TGTGCCAGCAGTTACGACGGACTAGCGGAATATCACGTTATTAAAGGTACGCAGTATTTT. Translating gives CASSYDGLAEYHVIKGTQYF.

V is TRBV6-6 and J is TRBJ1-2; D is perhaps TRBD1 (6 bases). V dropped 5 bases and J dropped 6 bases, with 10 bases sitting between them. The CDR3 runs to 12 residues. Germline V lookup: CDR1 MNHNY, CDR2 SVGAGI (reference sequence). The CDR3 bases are TGTGCCAGCAGTCGCCCAGGGGATGGCTACACCTTC. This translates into CASSRPGDGYTF.

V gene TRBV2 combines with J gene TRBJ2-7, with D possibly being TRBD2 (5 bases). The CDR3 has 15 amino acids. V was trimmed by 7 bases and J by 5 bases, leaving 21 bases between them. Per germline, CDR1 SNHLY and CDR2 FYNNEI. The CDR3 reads CASNLDLGGLNEQYF. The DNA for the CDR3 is TGTGCCAGCAACCTCGACTTAGGCGGGTTGAACGAGCAGTACTTC.

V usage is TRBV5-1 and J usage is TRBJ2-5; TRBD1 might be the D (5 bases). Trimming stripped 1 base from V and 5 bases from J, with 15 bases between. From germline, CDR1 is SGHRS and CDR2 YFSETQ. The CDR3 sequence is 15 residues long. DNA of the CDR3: TGCGCCAGCAGCTTGCAGGGTAGGGGTGCGGAGACCCAGTACTTC. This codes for CASSLQGRGAETQYF.

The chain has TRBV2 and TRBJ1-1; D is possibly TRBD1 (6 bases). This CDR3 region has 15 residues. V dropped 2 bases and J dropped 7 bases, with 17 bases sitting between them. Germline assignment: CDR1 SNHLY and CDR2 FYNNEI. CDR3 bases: TGTGCCAGCAGTGAAAGGCGGGGGGGCGTGGGTGAAGCTTTCTTT. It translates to CASSERRGGVGEAFF.

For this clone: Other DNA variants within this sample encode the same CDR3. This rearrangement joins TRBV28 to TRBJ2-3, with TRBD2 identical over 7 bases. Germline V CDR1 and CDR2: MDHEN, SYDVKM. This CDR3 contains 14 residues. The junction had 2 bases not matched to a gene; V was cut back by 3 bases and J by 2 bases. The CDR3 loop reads CASSLGGVTDTQYF. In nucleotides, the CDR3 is TGTGCCAGCAGTTTGGGGGGGGTCACAGATACGCAGTATTTT. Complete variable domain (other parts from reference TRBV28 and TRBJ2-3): DVKVTQSSRYLVKRTGEKVFLECVQDMDHENMFWYRQDPGLGLRLIYFSYDVKMKEKGDIPEGYSVSREKKERFSLILESASTNQTSMYLCASSLGGVTDTQYFGPGTRLTVL.

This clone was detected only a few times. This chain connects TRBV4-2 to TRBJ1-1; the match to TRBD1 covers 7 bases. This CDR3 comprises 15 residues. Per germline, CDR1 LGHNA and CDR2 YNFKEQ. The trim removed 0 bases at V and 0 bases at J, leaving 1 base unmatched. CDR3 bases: TGTGCCAGCAGCCAAGAGGGACAGATGAACACTGAAGCTTTCTTT. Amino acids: CASSQEGQMNTEAFF.

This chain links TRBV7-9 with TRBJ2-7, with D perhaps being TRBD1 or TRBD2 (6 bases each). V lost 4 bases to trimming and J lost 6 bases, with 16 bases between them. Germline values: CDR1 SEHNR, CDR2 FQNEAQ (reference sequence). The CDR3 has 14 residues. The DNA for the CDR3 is TGTGCCAGCAGCTACGCCGGGGGCCGGGGCGAGCAGTACTTC. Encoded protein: CASSYAGGRGEQYF.

The CDR3, as DNA: TGTGCCAGCGGGAGGCTAGCGGGAGGGCCGGTGGACGCAGATACGCAGTATTTT. Translating gives CASGRLAGGPVDADTQYF. The chain employs TRBV9 and TRBJ2-3, with 12 bases lining up with TRBD2. CDR1 and CDR2 from the germline V gene are SGDLS and YYNGEE. The CDR3 sequence is 18 residues long. J gave up 4 bases and V 7 bases, and 16 bases lay outside the gene matches.

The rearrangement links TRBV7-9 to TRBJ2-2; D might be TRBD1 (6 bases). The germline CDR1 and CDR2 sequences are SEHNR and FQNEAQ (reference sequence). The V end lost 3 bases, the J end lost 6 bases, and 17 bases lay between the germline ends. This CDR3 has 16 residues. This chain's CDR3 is CASSFHQGSTAGELFF. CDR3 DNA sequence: TGTGCCAGCAGCTTCCACCAGGGGTCCACGGCCGGGGAGCTGTTTTTT.

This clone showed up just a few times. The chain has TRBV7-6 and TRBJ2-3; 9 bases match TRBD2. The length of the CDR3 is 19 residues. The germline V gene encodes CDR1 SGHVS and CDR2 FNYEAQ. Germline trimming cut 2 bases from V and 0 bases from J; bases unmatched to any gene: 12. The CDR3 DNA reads TGTGCCAGCAGCTTACGTCCTAGCGGGGCGACGGGTAGCACAGATACGCAGTATTTT. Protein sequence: CASSLRPSGATGSTDTQYF.

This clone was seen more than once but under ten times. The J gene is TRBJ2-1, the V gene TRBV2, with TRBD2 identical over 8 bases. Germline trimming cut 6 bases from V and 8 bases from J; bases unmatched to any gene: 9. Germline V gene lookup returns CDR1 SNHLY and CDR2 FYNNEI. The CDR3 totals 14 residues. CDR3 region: CASRWGLEGHEQFF. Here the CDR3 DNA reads TGTGCCAGCAGATGGGGACTAGAGGGCCATGAGCAGTTCTTC.

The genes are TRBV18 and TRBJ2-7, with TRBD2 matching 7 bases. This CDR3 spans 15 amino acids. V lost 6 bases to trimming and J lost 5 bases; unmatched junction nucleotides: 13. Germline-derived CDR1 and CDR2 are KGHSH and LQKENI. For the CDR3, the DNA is TGTGCCAGCTCGCTAGGACTAGGCGGTAGCAACGAGCAGTACTTC. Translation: CASSLGLGGSNEQYF.

In DNA, the CDR3 is TGCAGCGTCCCCCACTACTATAACACCGGGGAGCTGTTTTTT. It encodes CSVPHYYNTGELFF. The chain has TRBV29-1 and TRBJ2-2; D is uncertain. Germline V gene sequence: CDR1 SQVTM, CDR2 ANQGSEA. V lost 6 bases and J 2 bases, leaving 13 bases between the germline ends. The CDR3 runs 14 residues.

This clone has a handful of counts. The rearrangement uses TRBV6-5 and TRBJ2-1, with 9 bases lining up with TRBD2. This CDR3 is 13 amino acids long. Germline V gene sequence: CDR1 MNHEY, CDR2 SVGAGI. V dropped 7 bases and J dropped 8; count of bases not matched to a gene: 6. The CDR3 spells CASTGGRGDEQFF. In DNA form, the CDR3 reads TGTGCCAGCACGGGCGGGAGGGGAGATGAGCAGTTCTTC.

CDR3 in amino acids: CASSETSVLNIQYF. CDR3 in DNA: TGTGCCAGCAGTGAGACTAGCGTGTTGAACATTCAGTACTTC. The gene calls are TRBV6-1 and TRBJ2-4; 8 bases align to TRBD2. CDR1 and CDR2 (germline): MNHNS, SASEGT. J was trimmed by 7 bases and V by 3 bases; bases with no gene match: 5. The CDR3 is made up of 14 amino acids.

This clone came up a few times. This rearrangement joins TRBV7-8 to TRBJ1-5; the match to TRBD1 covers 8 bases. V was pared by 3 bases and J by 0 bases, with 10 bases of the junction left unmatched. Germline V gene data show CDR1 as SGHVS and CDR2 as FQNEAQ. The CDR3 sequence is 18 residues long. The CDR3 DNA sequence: TGTGCCAGCAGCTTCATCGGACAGGGAATTAATAGCAATCAGCCCCAGCATTTT. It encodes CASSFIGQGINSNQPQHF.

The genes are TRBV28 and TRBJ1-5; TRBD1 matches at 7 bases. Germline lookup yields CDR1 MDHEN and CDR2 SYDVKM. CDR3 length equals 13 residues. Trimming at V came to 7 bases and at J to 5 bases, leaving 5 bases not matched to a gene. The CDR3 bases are TGTGCCAGCAACCGGGACAGAGATCAGCCCCAGCATTTT. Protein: CASNRDRDQPQHF.

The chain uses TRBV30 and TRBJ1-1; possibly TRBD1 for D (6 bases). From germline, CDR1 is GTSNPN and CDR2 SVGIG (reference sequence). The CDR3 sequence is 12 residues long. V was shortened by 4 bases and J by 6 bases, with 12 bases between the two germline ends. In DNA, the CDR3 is TGTGCCTGGAATCGGGACAACTCTGAAGCTTTCTTT. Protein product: CAWNRDNSEAFF. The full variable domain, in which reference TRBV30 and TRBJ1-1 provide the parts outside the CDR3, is SQTIHQWPATLVQPVGSPLSLECTVEGTSNPNLYWYRQAAGRGLQLLFYSVGIGQISSEVPQNLSASRPQDRQFILSSKKLLLSDSGFYLCAWNRDNSEAFFGQGTRLTVV.

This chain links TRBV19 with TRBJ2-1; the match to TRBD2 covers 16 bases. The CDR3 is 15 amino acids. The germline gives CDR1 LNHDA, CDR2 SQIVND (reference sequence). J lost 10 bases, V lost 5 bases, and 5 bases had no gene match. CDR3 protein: CASSGTSGRAGEQFF. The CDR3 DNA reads TGTGCCAGTAGTGGGACTAGCGGGAGGGCCGGCGAGCAGTTCTTC.